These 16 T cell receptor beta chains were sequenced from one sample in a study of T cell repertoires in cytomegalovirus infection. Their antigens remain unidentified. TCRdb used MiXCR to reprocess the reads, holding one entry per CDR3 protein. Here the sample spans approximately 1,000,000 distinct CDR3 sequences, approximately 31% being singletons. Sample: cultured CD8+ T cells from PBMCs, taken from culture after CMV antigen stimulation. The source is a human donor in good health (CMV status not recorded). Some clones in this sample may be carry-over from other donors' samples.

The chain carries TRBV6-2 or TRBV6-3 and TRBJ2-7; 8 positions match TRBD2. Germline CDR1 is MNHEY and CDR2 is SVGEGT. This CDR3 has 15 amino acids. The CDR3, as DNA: TGTGCCAGCAGTTACTCGGGACTAGTATCCTCCGAGCAGTACGTC. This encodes CASSYSGLVSSEQYV.

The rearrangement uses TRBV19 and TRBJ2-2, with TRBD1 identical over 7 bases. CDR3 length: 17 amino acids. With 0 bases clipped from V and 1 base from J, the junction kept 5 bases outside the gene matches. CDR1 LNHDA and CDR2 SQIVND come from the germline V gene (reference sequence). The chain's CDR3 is CASSIDRRTGNTGELFF. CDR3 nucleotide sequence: TGTGCCAGTAGTATAGATCGGCGGACAGGGAACACCGGGGAGCTGTTTTTT.

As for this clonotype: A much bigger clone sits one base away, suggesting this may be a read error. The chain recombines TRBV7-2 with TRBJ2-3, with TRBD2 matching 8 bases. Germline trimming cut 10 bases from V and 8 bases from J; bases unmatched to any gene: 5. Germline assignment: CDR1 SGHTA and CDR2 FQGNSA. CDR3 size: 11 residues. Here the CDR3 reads CTISGGSTQYF. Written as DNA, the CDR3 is TGTACCATCTCGGGGGGGAGTACGCAGTATTTT.

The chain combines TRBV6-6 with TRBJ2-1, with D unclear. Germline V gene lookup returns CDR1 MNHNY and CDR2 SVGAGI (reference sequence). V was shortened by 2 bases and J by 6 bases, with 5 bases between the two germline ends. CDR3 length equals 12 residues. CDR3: CASSYEVNEQFF. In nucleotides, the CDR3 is TGTGCCAGCAGTTACGAGGTCAATGAGCAGTTCTTC.

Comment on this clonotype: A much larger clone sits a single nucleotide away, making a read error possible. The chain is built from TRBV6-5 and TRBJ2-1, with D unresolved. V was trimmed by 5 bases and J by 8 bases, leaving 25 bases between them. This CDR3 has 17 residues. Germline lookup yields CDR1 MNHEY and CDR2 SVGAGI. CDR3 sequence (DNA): TGTGCCAGCAGTCAATCATTAGACTGGGCACTTTTCGATGAGCAGTTCTTC. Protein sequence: CASSQSLDWALFDEQFF.

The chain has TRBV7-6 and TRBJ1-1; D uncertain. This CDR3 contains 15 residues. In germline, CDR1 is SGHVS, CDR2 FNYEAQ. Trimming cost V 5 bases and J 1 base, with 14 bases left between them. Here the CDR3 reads CASSPLSSPNTEAFF. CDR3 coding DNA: TGTGCCAGCAGCCCGTTGAGCAGTCCGAACACTGAAGCTTTCTTT.

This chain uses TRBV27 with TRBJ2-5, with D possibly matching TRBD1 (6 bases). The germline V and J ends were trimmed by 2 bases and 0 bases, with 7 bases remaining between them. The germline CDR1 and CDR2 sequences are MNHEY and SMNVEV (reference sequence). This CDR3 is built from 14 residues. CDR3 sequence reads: CASSLGQYQETQYF. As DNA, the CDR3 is TGTGCCAGCAGTTTAGGACAGTACCAAGAGACCCAGTACTTC.

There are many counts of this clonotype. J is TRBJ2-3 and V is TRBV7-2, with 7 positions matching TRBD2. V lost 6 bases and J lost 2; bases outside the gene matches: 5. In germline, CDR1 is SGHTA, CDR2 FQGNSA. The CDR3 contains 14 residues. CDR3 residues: CASRSTSLTDTQYF. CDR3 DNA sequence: TGTGCCAGCAGGTCGACTAGCCTCACAGATACGCAGTATTTT.

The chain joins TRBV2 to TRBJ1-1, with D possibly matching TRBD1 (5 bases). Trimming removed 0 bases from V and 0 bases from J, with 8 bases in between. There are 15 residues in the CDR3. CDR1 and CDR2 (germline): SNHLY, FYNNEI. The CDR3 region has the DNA TGTGCCAGCAGTGAAGCGGGGGAGCTGAACACTGAAGCTTTCTTT. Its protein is CASSEAGELNTEAFF.

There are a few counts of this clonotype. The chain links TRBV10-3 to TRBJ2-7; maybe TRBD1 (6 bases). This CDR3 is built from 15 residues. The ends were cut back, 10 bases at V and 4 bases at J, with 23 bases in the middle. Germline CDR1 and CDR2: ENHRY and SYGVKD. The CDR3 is CATHDPGGGRYEQYV. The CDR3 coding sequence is TGTGCCACCCATGACCCCGGTGGGGGCAGATACGAGCAGTACGTC.

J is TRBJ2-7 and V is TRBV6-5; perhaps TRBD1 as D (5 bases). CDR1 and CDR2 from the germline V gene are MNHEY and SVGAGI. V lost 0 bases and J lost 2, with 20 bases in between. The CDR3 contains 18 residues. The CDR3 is CASSYSYRTNLLTYEQYF. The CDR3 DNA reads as TGTGCCAGCAGTTACTCCTACCGGACAAACTTACTTACCTACGAGCAGTACTTC.

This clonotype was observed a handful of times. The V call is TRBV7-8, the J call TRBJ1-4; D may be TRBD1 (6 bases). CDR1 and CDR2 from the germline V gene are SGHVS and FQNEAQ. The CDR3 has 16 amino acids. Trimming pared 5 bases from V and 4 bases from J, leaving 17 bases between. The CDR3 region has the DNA TGTGCCAGCAGCCCTGGAGGGGGGCCTGTTAATGAAAAACTGTTTTTT. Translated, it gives CASSPGGGPVNEKLFF.

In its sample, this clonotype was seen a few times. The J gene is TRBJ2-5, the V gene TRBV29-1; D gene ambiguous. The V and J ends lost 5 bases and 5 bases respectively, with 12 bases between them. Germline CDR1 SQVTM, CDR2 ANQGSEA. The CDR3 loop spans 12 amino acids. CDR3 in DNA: TGCAGCGTTCAACTGGGATATGAGACCCAGTACTTC. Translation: CSVQLGYETQYF.

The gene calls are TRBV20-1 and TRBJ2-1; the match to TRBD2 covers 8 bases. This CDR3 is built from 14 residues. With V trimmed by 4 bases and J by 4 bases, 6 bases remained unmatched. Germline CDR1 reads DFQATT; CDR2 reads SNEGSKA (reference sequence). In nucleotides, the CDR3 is TGCAGTGCTACGGGAGGGACGGCTTACAATGAGCAGTTCTTC. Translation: CSATGGTAYNEQFF.

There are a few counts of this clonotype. The chain's CDR3 is CASSETGGHTEAFF. The CDR3 region has the DNA TGTGCCAGCAGTGAAACAGGGGGCCACACTGAAGCTTTCTTT. The chain recombines TRBV6-4 with TRBJ1-1, with 9 bases fitting TRBD1. Germline CDR1 and CDR2: MRHNA and SNTAGT. Trimming removed 3 bases from V and 3 bases from J; junction bases left unmatched: 2. The length of the CDR3 is 14 residues.

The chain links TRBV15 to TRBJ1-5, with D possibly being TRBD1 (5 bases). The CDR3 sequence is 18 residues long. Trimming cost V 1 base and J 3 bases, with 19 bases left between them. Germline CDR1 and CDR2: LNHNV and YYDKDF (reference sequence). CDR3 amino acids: CATSRVATAGTPNQPQHF. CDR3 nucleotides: TGTGCCACCAGCAGAGTAGCTACCGCCGGGACCCCCAATCAGCCCCAGCATTTT.